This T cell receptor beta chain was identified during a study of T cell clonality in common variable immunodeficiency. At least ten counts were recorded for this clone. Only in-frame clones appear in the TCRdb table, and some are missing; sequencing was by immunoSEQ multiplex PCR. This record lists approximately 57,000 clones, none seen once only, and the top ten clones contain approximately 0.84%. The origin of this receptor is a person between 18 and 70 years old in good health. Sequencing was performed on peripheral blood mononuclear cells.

CDR3 sequence reads: CSARDERGLYNEQFF. CDR3 bases read: TGCAGTGCTAGAGATGAGAGAGGGCTTTACAATGAG. V and J are TRBV20-1 and TRBJ2-1, with D perhaps TRBD2 (5 bases). Read data end 3 residues before the CDR3 end; the end is taken from the germline J gene. Germline V lookup: CDR1 DFQATT, CDR2 SNEGSKA (reference sequence). V shed 0 bases and J shed 4 bases, with 13 bases lying between them. The CDR3 runs to 15 residues.